One T cell receptor (beta chain) is described in this entry. This specimen includes other DNA sequences encoding the same CDR3. This entry comes from a study of shared clonotypes between healthy human individuals. The repertoire was sequenced with immunoSEQ multiplex PCR; TCRdb's copy has only in-frame clones and lacks some. This sample has approximately 2,000,000 clones; about 93% occur once, and the top ten carry more than 1.5%. Selected positively for CCR7 and CD45RO-negative, naive CD8 cells excluded terminally differentiated effector memory CD45RA+ cells. CDR1 is MNHEY, CDR2 SVGAGI, per germline. V was cut by 3 bases and J by 1 base, with 6 bases left in between. This CDR3 contains 13 residues.

The source of this sequence is a man between 18 and 35 years old in good health. Some clones in this sample may be carry-over from other donors' samples. The specimen was naive CD8+ T cells from PBMCs. J is TRBJ1-1 and V is TRBV6-5, with D uncertain. The chain's CDR3 is CASSYEENTEAFF. The CDR3 nucleotides are TGTGCCAGCAGTTATGAGGAGAACACTGAAGCTTTCTTT.